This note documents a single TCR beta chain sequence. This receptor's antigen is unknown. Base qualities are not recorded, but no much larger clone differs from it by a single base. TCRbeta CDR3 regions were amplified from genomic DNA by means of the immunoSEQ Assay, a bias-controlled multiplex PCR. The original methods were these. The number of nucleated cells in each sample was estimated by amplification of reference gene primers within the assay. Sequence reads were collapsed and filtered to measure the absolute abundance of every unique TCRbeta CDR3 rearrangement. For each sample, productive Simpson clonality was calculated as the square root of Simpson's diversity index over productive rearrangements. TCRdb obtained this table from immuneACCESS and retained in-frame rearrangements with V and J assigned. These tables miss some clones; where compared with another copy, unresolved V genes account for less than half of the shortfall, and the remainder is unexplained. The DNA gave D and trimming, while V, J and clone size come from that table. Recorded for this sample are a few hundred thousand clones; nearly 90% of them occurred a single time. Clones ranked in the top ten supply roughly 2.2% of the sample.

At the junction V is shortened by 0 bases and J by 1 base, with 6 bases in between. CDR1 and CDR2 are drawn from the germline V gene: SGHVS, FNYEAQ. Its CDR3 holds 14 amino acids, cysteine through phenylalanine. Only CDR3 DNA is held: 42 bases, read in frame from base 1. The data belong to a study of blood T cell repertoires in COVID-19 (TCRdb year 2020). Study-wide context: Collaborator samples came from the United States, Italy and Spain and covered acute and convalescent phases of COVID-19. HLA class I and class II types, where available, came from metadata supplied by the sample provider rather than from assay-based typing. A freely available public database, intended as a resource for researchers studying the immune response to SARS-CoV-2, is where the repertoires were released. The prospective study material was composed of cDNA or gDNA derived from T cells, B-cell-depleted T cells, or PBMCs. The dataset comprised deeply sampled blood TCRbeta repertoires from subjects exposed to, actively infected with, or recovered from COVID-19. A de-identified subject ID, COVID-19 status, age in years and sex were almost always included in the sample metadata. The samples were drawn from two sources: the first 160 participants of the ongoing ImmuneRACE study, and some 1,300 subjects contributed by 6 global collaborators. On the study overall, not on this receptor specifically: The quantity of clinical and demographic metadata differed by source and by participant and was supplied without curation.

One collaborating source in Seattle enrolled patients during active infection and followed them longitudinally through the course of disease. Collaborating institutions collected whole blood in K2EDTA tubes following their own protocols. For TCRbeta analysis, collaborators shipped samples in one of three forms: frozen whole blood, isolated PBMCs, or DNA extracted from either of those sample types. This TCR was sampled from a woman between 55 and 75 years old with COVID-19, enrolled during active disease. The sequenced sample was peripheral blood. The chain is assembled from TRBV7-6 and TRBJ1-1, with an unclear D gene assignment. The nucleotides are TGTGCCAGCAGCTTAGCGCGATCGAACACTGAAGCTTTCTTT. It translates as CASSLARSNTEAFF.